The 26 T cell receptor beta chains listed next were all sequenced from one sample in a study of blood T cell repertoires in COVID-19 (TCRdb year 2020). Receptor amplification or capture employed the immunoSEQ multiplex PCR assay. TCRdb holds this immuneACCESS table with in-frame rearrangements only. Some clones are missing; in checked studies, unresolved V genes explain under half, and the rest has no known cause. For this sample the table gives tens of thousands of clones, of which approximately 80% were detected only once. The top ten hold 10% of the sample. Sequenced input: peripheral blood. These receptors originate from a man aged 50 or older with COVID-19, enrolled during active disease.

The chain is built from TRBV5-4 and TRBJ2-5, with 7 bases that match TRBD2. With V trimmed by 4 bases and J by 5 bases, 14 bases remained unmatched. CDR1 is SGHNT and CDR2 is YYREEE in the germline V gene (reference sequence). The CDR3 runs to 16 residues. The CDR3 DNA reads TGTGCCAGCAGCCGCCCCCCGGGTGGGGGGGAGGAGACCCAGTACTTC. Protein: CASSRPPGGGEETQYF. Combining the CDR3 with reference TRBV5-4 and TRBJ2-5 gives the whole variable domain ETGVTQSPTHLIKTRGQQVTLRCSSQSGHNTVSWYQQALGQGPQFIFQYYREEENGRGNFPPRFSGLQFPNYSSELNVNALELDDSALYLCASSRPPGGGEETQYFGPGTRLLVL.

The chain joins TRBV7-9 to TRBJ2-3, with TRBD2 matching over 7 bases. J lost 3 bases, V lost 5 bases, and 11 bases had no gene match. The germline V gene has CDR1 SEHNR and CDR2 FQNEAQ (reference sequence). The CDR3 runs to 16 residues. This CDR3 reads CASSPFLGGRTDTQYF. CDR3 coding DNA: TGTGCCAGCAGCCCGTTCCTAGGCGGGAGAACAGATACGCAGTATTTT.

The chain has TRBV12-3 or TRBV12-4 and TRBJ1-1; D is undetermined. The CDR3 totals 13 residues. Trimming shortened V by 2 bases and J by 0 bases, and 4 bases separated the two germline ends. The CDR3 DNA sequence: TGTGCCAGCAGTTTACGAGTGAACACTGAAGCTTTCTTT. This codes for CASSLRVNTEAFF.

The chain carries TRBV28 and TRBJ1-2; TRBD1 aligns across 9 bases. Germline-derived CDR1 and CDR2 are MDHEN and SYDVKM. The V and J ends lost 5 bases and 8 bases, in that order; junction bases with no gene match: 6. The CDR3 has 13 amino acids. CDR3 DNA: TGTGCCAGCAGTCCCGGGACAGGGAAGGGCTACACCTTC. As protein: CASSPGTGKGYTF.

V and J are TRBV30 and TRBJ1-5, with 7 bases matching TRBD1. J was trimmed by 7 bases and V by 1 base; bases with no gene match: 7. This CDR3 comprises 14 residues. Germline lookup yields CDR1 GTSNPN and CDR2 SVGIG (reference sequence). The CDR3 loop is CAWSGQGGWQPQHF. Here the CDR3 DNA reads TGTGCCTGGAGTGGCCAGGGGGGTTGGCAGCCCCAGCATTTT.

This chain uses TRBV21-1 with TRBJ1-2; TRBD1 is taken as the D call from the table, unchecked against the DNA. TRBV21-1 is a pseudogene segment. The CDR3 spans 15 residues. DNA of the CDR3: TGTGCCAGCAGCAGATGGACAGGTTCCTTCTATGGCTACACCTTC. Translating it yields CASSRWTGSFYGYTF.

The genes are TRBV7-3 and TRBJ2-2, with a weak D call TRBD1 (7 bases). V gave up 2 bases and J gave up 4 bases, with 14 bases separating them. The CDR3 loop spans 16 amino acids. The germline V gene has CDR1 SGHTA and CDR2 FQGTGA. The CDR3 loop is CASSLQGGATTGELFF. DNA of the CDR3: TGTGCCAGCAGCTTACAGGGGGGCGCGACCACCGGGGAGCTGTTTTTT.

This clone occurred once. The gene calls are TRBV7-9 and TRBJ2-7; tentative D call: TRBD1 (6 bases). V lost 1 base and J lost 5, with 9 bases in between. Per germline, CDR1 SEHNR and CDR2 FQNEAQ (reference sequence). The CDR3 sequence is 13 residues long. The CDR3 reads CASSLVGDNEQYF. In nucleotides, the CDR3 is TGTGCCAGCAGCTTAGTGGGGGACAACGAGCAGTACTTC.

This chain joins TRBV5-1 and TRBJ1-1; D is undetermined. The germline gives CDR1 SGHRS, CDR2 YFSETQ. Trimming took off 6 bases at V and 4 bases at J, with 13 bases between the two ends. The CDR3 is 13 residues long. CDR3: CASKGTEGTEAFF. Written as DNA, the CDR3 is TGCGCCAGCAAAGGTACAGAAGGCACTGAAGCTTTCTTT.

To note about this clone: Germline and junction disagree at one end, which may indicate a read error. The rearrangement uses TRBV5-1 and TRBJ2-1; D is possibly TRBD1 or TRBD2 (6 bases each). Germline lookup yields CDR1 SGHRS and CDR2 YFSETQ. The CDR3 contains 14 residues. CDR3 loop: CASRLEGDIGEQFF. CDR3 sequence (DNA): TGCGCCAGCAGGTTGGAGGGGGATATTGGTGAGCAGTTCTTC.

The chain employs TRBV7-9 and TRBJ1-6; D is undetermined. Per germline, CDR1 SEHNR and CDR2 FQNEAQ (reference sequence). V lost 2 bases, J lost 12 bases, and 8 bases lay in between. The CDR3 spans 12 residues. The CDR3 sequence: CASSLPSVPLHF. Here the CDR3 DNA reads TGTGCCAGCAGCTTACCCAGCGTACCCCTCCACTTT.

V gene TRBV29-1 combines with J gene TRBJ1-1, with 8 nucleotides matching TRBD1. The V and J ends lost 7 bases and 1 base, in that order; junction bases with no gene match: 8. CDR3 length: 14 amino acids. CDR1 and CDR2 from the germline V gene are SQVTM and ANQGSEA. The CDR3 here is CSGAPGQGNTEAFF. CDR3 DNA sequence: TGCAGCGGCGCCCCCGGACAGGGGAACACTGAAGCTTTCTTT.

This chain connects TRBV2 to TRBJ2-1; TRBD2 aligns across 7 bases. The CDR3 length is 15 residues. Germline-derived CDR1 and CDR2 are SNHLY and FYNNEI. V gave up 1 base and J gave up 6 bases; unmatched junction bases: 6. In nucleotides, the CDR3 is TGTGCCAGCAGTGAAGGTGGACTAGAGGGCAATGAGCAGTTCTTC. Translated: CASSEGGLEGNEQFF.

The chain couples TRBV4-3 to TRBJ2-4; D remains ambiguous. The CDR3 covers 15 residues. The germline gives CDR1 LGHNA, CDR2 YSLEER. The V end lost 0 bases, the J end lost 2 bases, and 8 bases lay between the germline ends. This chain's CDR3 is CASSQEIATKNIQYF. Here the CDR3 DNA reads TGCGCCAGCAGCCAAGAGATAGCTACCAAAAACATTCAGTACTTC.

The chain has TRBV28 and TRBJ1-2; possible D gene TRBD1, 6 bases. The length of the CDR3 is 14 residues. The germline CDR1 and CDR2 sequences are MDHEN and SYDVKM. Deletions cut 2 bases from V and 8 bases from J, with 15 bases between. The CDR3 spells CASSLGTRIRGYTF. The CDR3 bases are TGTGCCAGCAGTTTAGGGACAAGAATTCGCGGCTACACCTTC.

This rearrangement joins TRBV5-4 to TRBJ1-6; maybe TRBD1 (6 bases). The germline gives CDR1 SGHNT, CDR2 YYREEE (reference sequence). The V gene lost 0 bases and the J gene lost 8 bases, with 6 bases spanning the gap. CDR3 length: 13 amino acids. The CDR3 DNA reads as TGTGCCAGCAGCTTGGACAGGGATTCACCCCTCCACTTT. Translated, it gives CASSLDRDSPLHF.

CDR3 loop: CASRHQGGVVRTEAFF. For the CDR3, the DNA is TGTGCCAGCAGACACCAAGGGGGGGTCGTACGTACTGAAGCTTTCTTT. The genes are TRBV13 and TRBJ1-1; possibly TRBD1 for D (6 bases). Germline assignment: CDR1 PRHDT and CDR2 FYEKMQ (reference sequence). Trimming took 6 bases from V and 5 from J, leaving 22 bases between them. This CDR3 has 16 residues.

This chain links TRBV5-4 with TRBJ1-3; D gene ambiguous. V was cut by 1 base and J by 2 bases, with 10 bases left in between. The germline gives CDR1 SGHNT, CDR2 YYREEE (reference sequence). The CDR3 covers 15 residues. This CDR3 is CASSLNSGTGNTIYF. The CDR3 nucleotides are TGTGCCAGCAGCTTGAATTCGGGGACTGGAAACACCATATATTTT.

The V and J genes are TRBV28 and TRBJ2-5, with D perhaps matching TRBD1 (6 bases). Trimming removed 10 bases from V and 5 bases from J, with 14 bases in between. Germline CDR1 reads MDHEN; CDR2 reads SYDVKM. The CDR3 spans 12 residues. The CDR3 DNA follows: TGTGCCACAAGTACAGGGTGGGAGACCCAGTACTTC. It codes for CATSTGWETQYF.

The genes are TRBV28 and TRBJ2-7; D is undetermined. The CDR3 sequence is 15 residues long. Germline V gene data show CDR1 as MDHEN and CDR2 as SYDVKM. Trimming cost V 10 bases and J 3 bases, with 22 bases left between them. Written as DNA, the CDR3 is TGTGCCACCTACCCTCTCGGAAGTAGGAGCTACGAGCAGTACTTC. Its translation: CATYPLGSRSYEQYF.

V gene TRBV27 combines with J gene TRBJ2-3; possible D gene TRBD2, 5 bases. V lost 8 bases and J lost 5, with 20 bases in between. This CDR3 has 15 residues. Germline loops: CDR1 MNHEY, CDR2 SMNVEV (reference sequence). In nucleotides, the CDR3 is TGTGCCAGCCGGAGGTCAACCTCAATAGGAGATACGCAGTATTTT. This encodes CASRRSTSIGDTQYF.

V is TRBV19 and J is TRBJ1-5, with a weak D call TRBD1 (5 bases). Trimming pared 3 bases from V and 6 bases from J, leaving 24 bases between. CDR3 size: 18 residues. Germline loops: CDR1 LNHDA, CDR2 SQIVND (reference sequence). The CDR3 DNA reads as TGTGCCAGTAGTATTCAACATTGGGAGGGGAGCCCTTTTCAGCCCCAGCATTTT. This encodes CASSIQHWEGSPFQPQHF.

V usage is TRBV7-8 and J usage is TRBJ2-1, with a possible D match to TRBD2 (6 bases). There are 14 residues in the CDR3. V was pared by 7 bases and J by 9 bases, with 19 bases between. The germline gives CDR1 SGHVS, CDR2 FQNEAQ. This chain's CDR3 is CASIPSGRETEQFF. CDR3 DNA: TGTGCCAGCATCCCCTCTGGGCGGGAAACTGAGCAGTTCTTC.

The chain uses TRBV10-3 and TRBJ2-7, with D perhaps TRBD2 (6 bases). This CDR3 has 11 residues. Deletions cut 9 bases from V and 5 bases from J, with 11 bases between. CDR1 ENHRY and CDR2 SYGVKD come from the germline V gene. CDR3: CAIGRGNEQYF. CDR3 in DNA: TGTGCCATTGGGCGCGGGAACGAGCAGTACTTC.

The chain joins TRBV28 to TRBJ1-3, with D uncertain. The CDR3 consists of 16 residues. The V end lost 5 bases, the J end lost 2 bases, and 16 bases lay between the germline ends. Looked up from germline, CDR1 is MDHEN and CDR2 is SYDVKM. The chain's CDR3 is CASSPPGTRTGNTIYF. The CDR3 nucleotides read TGTGCCAGCAGTCCCCCGGGTACACGGACTGGAAACACCATATATTTT.

The V and J genes are TRBV30 and TRBJ1-2; 11 positions agree with TRBD1. In germline, CDR1 is GTSNPN, CDR2 SVGIG (reference sequence). J gave up 8 bases and V 1 base, and 6 bases lay outside the gene matches. This CDR3 contains 14 residues. The CDR3 DNA sequence: TGTGCCTGGAGTGCTGGACAGGGGGCAAGGGGCTACACCTTC. This translates into CAWSAGQGARGYTF.